Below, 7 T cell receptor beta chains from the same sample are listed, as sequenced in a study of blood T cells in healthy people across ages. Primers used in a second PCR of about 6 to 11 cycles were a sample-barcoded 5' primer and a J-beta primer mix. TCRdb independently ran MiXCR on the 5' RACE reads; one entry per CDR3 protein. The sample has fewer than 2 million distinct CDR3 sequences, roughly 43% seen once; the top ten hold roughly 24%. Sample: blood. These TCRs come from a human donor in good health.

This sequence joins TRBV29-1 and TRBJ2-3, with D perhaps matching TRBD1 (6 bases). The V and J ends lost 4 bases and 3 bases respectively, with 20 bases between them. Germline assignment: CDR1 SQVTM and CDR2 ANQGSEA. The CDR3 has 16 residues. The CDR3 reads CSVAGATVGGTDTQYF. The CDR3 region has the DNA TGCAGCGTTGCAGGGGCGACGGTAGGAGGAACAGATACGCAGTATTTT.

The chain links TRBV7-2 to TRBJ1-1; no clear D gene. Germline V lookup: CDR1 SGHTA, CDR2 FQGNSA. V was pared by 5 bases and J by 5 bases, with 18 bases between. The CDR3 is 15 amino acids. The CDR3 loop reads CASSTNSISRTEAFF. The CDR3 coding sequence is TGTGCCAGCAGCACAAACAGTATCAGTCGGACTGAAGCTTTCTTT. Drawing the rest from reference TRBV7-2 and TRBJ1-1, the complete variable domain is GAGVSQSPSNKVTEKGKDVELRCDPISGHTALYWYRQSLGQGLEFLIYFQGNSAPDKSGLPSDRFSAERTGGSVSTLTIQRTQQEDSAVYLCASSTNSISRTEAFFGQGTRLTVV.

V usage is TRBV20-1 and J usage is TRBJ1-2, with D unresolved. In germline, CDR1 is DFQATT, CDR2 SNEGSKA (reference sequence). The CDR3 runs to 13 residues. Trimming pared 0 bases from V and 5 bases from J, leaving 10 bases between. The CDR3 bases are TGCAGTGCTAGAGATTGGCAGATTTATGGCTACACCTTC. Translation gives CSARDWQIYGYTF.

This clonotype was counted once. The V gene is TRBV6-2 or TRBV6-3, the J gene TRBJ1-1, with 7 bases that match TRBD1. Germline CDR1 is MNHEY and CDR2 is SVGEGT. CDR3 size: 12 residues. V lost 2 bases to trimming and J lost 8 bases; unmatched junction nucleotides: 2. CDR3 sequence: CASSYKGAEAFF. The CDR3 DNA is TGTGCCAGCAGTTACAAGGGGGCGGAAGCTTTCTTT.

V and J are TRBV7-2 and TRBJ2-7, with no clear D. The germline gives CDR1 SGHTA, CDR2 FQGNSA. This CDR3 contains 14 residues. The V end was cut by 1 base, the J end by 3 bases, with 10 bases between. CDR3 DNA sequence: TGTGCCAGCAGCTTAGGATGGAGAAACTACGAGCAGTACTTC. Protein sequence: CASSLGWRNYEQYF.

J is TRBJ2-1 and V is TRBV10-3; 8 positions match TRBD2. Germline V gene lookup returns CDR1 ENHRY and CDR2 SYGVKD. The V and J ends lost 7 bases and 7 bases, in that order; junction bases with no gene match: 9. CDR3 size: 14 residues. The CDR3 bases are TGTGCCATCACCTACGGGGGGGCCCGGAATGAGCAGTTCTTC. Protein product: CAITYGGARNEQFF.

This clonotype has more than one count but fewer than ten. The chain has TRBV20-1 and TRBJ2-1; 10 bases agree with TRBD2. V gave up 3 bases and J gave up 0 bases; unmatched junction bases: 8. The CDR3 runs to 17 residues. The germline V gene encodes CDR1 DFQATT and CDR2 SNEGSKA (reference sequence). The DNA of the CDR3 is TGCAGTGCTAGGAGTAGCGGGGGGCCGAGCTCCTACAATGAGCAGTTCTTC. It translates to CSARSSGGPSSYNEQFF.